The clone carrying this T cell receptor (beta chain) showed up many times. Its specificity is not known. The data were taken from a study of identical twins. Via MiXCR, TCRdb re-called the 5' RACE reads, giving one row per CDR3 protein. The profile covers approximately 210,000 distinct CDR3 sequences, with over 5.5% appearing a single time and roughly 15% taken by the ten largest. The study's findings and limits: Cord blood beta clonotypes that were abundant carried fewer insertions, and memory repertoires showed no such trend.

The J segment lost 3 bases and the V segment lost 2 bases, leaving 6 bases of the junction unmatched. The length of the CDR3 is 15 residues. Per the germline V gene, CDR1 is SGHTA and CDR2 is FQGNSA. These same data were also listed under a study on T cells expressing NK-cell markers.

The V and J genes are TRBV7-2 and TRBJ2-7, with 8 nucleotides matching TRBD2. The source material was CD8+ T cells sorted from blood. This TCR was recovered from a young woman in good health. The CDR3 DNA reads TGTGCCAGCAGCTTATCTACTAGCGGAAACTACGAGCAGTACTTC. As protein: CASSLSTSGNYEQYF.